The clone carrying this T cell receptor (beta chain) was observed at least ten times. TCRdb ran MiXCR on the 5' RACE reads and lists one entry per CDR3 protein. The repertoire holds 300,000 to 400,000 distinct CDR3 sequences, with around 10% as singletons. This record belongs to a study of T cells after yellow fever vaccination. Study as a whole: Those fractions that held only low numbers of cells were prepared using the SMART-Seq v4 Ultra Low Input RNA kit.

Deletions cut 4 bases from V and 5 bases from J, with 14 bases between. Germline CDR1 is ENHRY and CDR2 is SYGVKD. CDR3 size: 14 residues. The rearrangement links TRBV10-3 to TRBJ2-5; D is unclear. The receptor was derived from a man younger than 35 who received the YFV17D yellow fever vaccine. The sequences come from CD4+ T cells sorted from PBMCs, collected 45 days after the yellow fever booster vaccination. The CDR3 loop is CAISGSLASETQYF. The CDR3 region has the DNA TGTGCCATCAGTGGCAGTTTGGCCTCGGAGACCCAGTACTTC.